What follows is one T cell receptor beta chain and its context. Its antigen remains unidentified. The germline V gene has CDR1 MNHNY and CDR2 SVGAGI (reference sequence). The CDR3 spans 14 residues. Deletions cut 10 bases from V and 1 base from J, with 16 bases between. This entry is derived from a study of shared clonotypes between healthy human individuals. Study-level information: Plates per donor: three CD4 naive, three CD4 memory, two CD8 naive, one CD8 memory. Study-level findings and limits: A few donors showed sharing of approximately 5% of naive CD4 clonotypes.

Deep was the level at which the assay was run. Profiled with immunoSEQ multiplex PCR; TCRdb holds only in-frame clones, not every one. The table has about 2.4 million clones, about 92% seen once. The sequenced material came from naive CD4+ T cells sorted from blood. This sample's subset: CD45RA+ positively selected. The rearrangement uses TRBV6-6 and TRBJ2-5; D may correspond to TRBD1 or TRBD2 (5 bases each). The clonotype was recovered from a young man in good health. In DNA form, the CDR3 reads TGTGCCACCAACGCCTACGGGGCCCAAGAGACCCAGTACTTC. Translating gives CATNAYGAQETQYF.